This T cell receptor beta chain was identified during a study of identical twins. TCRdb re-called the 5' RACE reads through MiXCR, storing one row per CDR3 protein. The sample has a few hundred thousand distinct CDR3 sequences, roughly a quarter seen once. After removal of 3 bases from V and 6 bases from J, the junction contained 8 bases not matched to a gene. The CDR3 length is 16 residues. Germline V gene lookup returns CDR1 MDHEN and CDR2 SYDVKM. This clonotype was seen only a few times. The same data also went into a second study, on T cells expressing NK-cell markers. That report notes: More than 5 donors carried dominant NKG2C+ clonotypes that made up about 1.0-7.5% of their CD8+ T cells.

The clonotype originates from a young woman in good health. Sequences were obtained from CD4+ T cells sorted from blood. This chain uses TRBV28 with TRBJ2-2; 9 bases align to TRBD1. DNA of the CDR3: TGTGCCAGCAGTTTCCGACCGGGACAGGGCCCCGGGGAGCTGTTTTTT. This codes for CASSFRPGQGPGELFF.